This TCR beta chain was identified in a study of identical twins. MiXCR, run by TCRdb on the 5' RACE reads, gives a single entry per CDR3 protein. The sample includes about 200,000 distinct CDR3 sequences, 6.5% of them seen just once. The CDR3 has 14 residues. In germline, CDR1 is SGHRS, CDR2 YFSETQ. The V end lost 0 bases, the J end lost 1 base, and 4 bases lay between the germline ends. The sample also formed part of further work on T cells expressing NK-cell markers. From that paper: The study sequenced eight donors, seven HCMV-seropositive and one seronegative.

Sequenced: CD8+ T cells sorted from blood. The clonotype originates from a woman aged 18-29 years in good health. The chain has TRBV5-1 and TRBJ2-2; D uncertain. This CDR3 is CASSLARNTGELFF. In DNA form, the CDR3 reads TGCGCCAGCAGCTTGGCCAGGAACACCGGGGAGCTGTTTTTT.